Listed below are T cell receptor beta chains from one sample, sequenced in a study of T cell changes during pregnancy in multiple sclerosis. Profiling relied on immunoSEQ multiplex PCR, and the TCRdb table lists in-frame clones only, not all of them. Here the sample spans about 72,000 clones, 75% to 95% being singletons. The sample here was peripheral blood, taken in the third trimester of pregnancy. The receptors originated from a female donor in good health, enrolled as a control in a pregnancy study. The conserved cysteine and the conserved F or W are not part of the CDR3 here. Rows give clone size only sometimes, using once, few, many, or a class for an expanded clone.

size: -
J: TRBJ1-1
V: TRBV6-5
CDR3: ASSAPRDRGTEAF

size: -
J: TRBJ2-1
V: TRBV7-2
CDR3: ASSRLAGGSSKEQF

size: -
J: TRBJ2-6
V: TRBV11-2
CDR3: ASSLLRSSGANVLT

size: -
J: TRBJ2-7
V: TRBV6-1
CDR3: ASSEGAGVSREQY

size: -
J: TRBJ1-1
V: TRBV5-1
CDR3: ASSLGTNTEAF

size: -
J: TRBJ1-1
V: TRBV11-2
CDR3: ASSLAGRMNTEAF

size: -
J: TRBJ2-1
V: TRBV7-6
CDR3: ASSLAPGYPYNEQF

size: -
J: TRBJ1-2
V: TRBV4-2
CDR3: ASSQPDREYAGYT

size: few
J: TRBJ1-6
V: TRBV28
CDR3: ASSSLTGMGSPLH

size: -
J: TRBJ2-7
V: TRBV7-6
CDR3: ASSPLRQAALTYEQY

size: -
J: TRBJ1-1
V: TRBV5-4
CDR3: ASSLAGHMNTEAF

size: -
J: TRBJ2-1
V: TRBV18
CDR3: ASSPPVAGGRNEQF

size: -
J: TRBJ2-7
V: TRBV5-6
CDR3: ASSLGFSGSSYEQY

size: few
J: TRBJ1-4
V: TRBV18
CDR3: ASSAGQANEKLF

size: -
J: TRBJ1-1
V: TRBV11-2
CDR3: ASSSTGLNTEAF

size: -
J: TRBJ1-2
V: TRBV7-2
CDR3: ASSLDRGIYGYT

size: -
J: TRBJ1-4
V: TRBV15
CDR3: ATSRDGQANEKLF

size: -
J: TRBJ2-6
V: TRBV19
CDR3: ASRDRSSGANVLT